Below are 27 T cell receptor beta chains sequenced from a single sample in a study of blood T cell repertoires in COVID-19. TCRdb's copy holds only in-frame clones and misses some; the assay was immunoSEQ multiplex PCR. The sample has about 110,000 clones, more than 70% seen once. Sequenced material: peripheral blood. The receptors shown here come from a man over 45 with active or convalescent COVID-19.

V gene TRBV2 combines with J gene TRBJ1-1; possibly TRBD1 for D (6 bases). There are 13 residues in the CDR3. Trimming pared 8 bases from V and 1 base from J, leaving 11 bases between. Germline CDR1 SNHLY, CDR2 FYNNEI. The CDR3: CASLLTGNTEAFF. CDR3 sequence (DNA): TGTGCCAGCCTCTTGACAGGGAACACTGAAGCTTTCTTT.

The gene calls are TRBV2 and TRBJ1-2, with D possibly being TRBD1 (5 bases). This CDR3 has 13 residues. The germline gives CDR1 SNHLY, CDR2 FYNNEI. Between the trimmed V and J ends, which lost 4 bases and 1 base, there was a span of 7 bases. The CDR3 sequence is CASSADSNYGYTF. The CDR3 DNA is TGTGCCAGCAGTGCTGACAGTAACTATGGCTACACCTTC.

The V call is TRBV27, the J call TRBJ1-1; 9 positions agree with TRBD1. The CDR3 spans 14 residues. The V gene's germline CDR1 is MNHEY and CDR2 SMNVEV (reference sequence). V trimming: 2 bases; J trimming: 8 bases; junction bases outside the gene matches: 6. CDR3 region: CASSLARTGAEAFF. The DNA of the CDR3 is TGTGCCAGCAGTTTAGCGCGGACAGGGGCCGAAGCTTTCTTT.

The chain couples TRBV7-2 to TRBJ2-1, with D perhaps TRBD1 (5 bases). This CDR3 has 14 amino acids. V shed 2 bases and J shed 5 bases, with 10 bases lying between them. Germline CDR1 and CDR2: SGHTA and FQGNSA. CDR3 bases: TGTGCCAGCAGCTTATCCGACAGTAACAATGAGCAGTTCTTC. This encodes CASSLSDSNNEQFF.

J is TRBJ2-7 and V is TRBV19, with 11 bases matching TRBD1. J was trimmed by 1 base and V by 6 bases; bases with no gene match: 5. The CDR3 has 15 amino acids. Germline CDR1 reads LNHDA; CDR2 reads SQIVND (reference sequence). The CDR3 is CASSNRDRGSYEQYF. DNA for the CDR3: TGTGCCAGTAGCAACCGGGACAGGGGGTCCTACGAGCAGTACTTC.

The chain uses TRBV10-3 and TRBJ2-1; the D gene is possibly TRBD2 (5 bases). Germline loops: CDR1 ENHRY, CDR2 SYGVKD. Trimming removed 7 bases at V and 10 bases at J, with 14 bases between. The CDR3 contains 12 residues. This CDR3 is CAINRVGGEQFF. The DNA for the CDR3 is TGTGCCATCAATCGGGTGGGCGGGGAGCAGTTCTTC.

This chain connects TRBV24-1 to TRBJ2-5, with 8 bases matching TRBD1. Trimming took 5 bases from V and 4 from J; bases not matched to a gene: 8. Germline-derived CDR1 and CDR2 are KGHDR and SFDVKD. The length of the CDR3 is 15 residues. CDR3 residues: CATSVLQGAAETQYF. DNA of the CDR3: TGTGCCACCAGTGTCCTTCAGGGGGCGGCAGAGACCCAGTACTTC.

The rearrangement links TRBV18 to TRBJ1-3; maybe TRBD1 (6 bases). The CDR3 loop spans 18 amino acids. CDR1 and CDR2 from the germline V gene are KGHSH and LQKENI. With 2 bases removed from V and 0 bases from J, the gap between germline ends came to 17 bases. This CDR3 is CASSPRTIGQYSGNTIYF. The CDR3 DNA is TGTGCCAGCTCACCAAGGACCATCGGACAGTACTCTGGAAACACCATATATTTT.

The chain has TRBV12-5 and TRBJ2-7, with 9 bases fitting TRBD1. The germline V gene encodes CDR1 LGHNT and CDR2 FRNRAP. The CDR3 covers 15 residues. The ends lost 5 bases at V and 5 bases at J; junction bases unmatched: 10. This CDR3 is CASGDLQGAGHEQYF. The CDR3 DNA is TGTGCTAGTGGTGATCTACAGGGGGCGGGACACGAGCAGTACTTC.

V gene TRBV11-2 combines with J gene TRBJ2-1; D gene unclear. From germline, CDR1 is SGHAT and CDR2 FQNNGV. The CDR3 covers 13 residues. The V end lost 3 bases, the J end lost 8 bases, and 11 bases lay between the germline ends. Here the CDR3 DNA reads TGTGCCAGCAGCTTCCGACAAGGCCATGAGCAGTTCTTC. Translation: CASSFRQGHEQFF.

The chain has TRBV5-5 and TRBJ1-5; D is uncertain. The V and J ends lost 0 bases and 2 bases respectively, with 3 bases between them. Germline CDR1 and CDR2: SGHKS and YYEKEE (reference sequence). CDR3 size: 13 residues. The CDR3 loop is CASSLVGNQPQHF. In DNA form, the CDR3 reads TGTGCCAGCAGCTTGGTCGGCAATCAGCCCCAGCATTTT. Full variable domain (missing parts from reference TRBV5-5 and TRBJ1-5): DAGVTQSPTHLIKTRGQQVTLRCSPISGHKSVSWYQQVLGQGPQFIFQYYEKEERGRGNFPDRFSARQFPNYSSELNVNALLLGDSALYLCASSLVGNQPQHFGDGTRLSIL.

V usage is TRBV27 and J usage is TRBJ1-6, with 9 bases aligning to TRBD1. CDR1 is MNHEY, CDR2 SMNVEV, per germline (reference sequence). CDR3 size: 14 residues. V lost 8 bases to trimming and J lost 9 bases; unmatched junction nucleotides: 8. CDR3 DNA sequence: TGTGCCAGCGCAGGACAGGGGCAGTTTTCACCCCTCCACTTT. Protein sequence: CASAGQGQFSPLHF.

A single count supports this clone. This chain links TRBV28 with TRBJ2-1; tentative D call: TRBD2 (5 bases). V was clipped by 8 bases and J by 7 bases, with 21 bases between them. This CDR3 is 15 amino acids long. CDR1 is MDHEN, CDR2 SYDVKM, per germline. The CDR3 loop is CASSSRSSGWNEQFF. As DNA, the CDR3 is TGTGCCAGCTCCTCGAGGTCGTCGGGATGGAATGAGCAGTTCTTC. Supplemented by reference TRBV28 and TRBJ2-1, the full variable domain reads DVKVTQSSRYLVKRTGEKVFLECVQDMDHENMFWYRQDPGLGLRLIYFSYDVKMKEKGDIPEGYSVSREKKERFSLILESASTNQTSMYLCASSSRSSGWNEQFFGPGTRLTVL.

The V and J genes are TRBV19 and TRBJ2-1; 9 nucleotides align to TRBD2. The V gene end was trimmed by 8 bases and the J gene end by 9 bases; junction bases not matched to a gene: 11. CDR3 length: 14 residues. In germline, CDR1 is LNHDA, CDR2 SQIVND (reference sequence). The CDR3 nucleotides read TGTGCCAGTGCGGGGGGACTAGCTTACCTTGAGCAGTTCTTC. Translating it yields CASAGGLAYLEQFF.

The CDR3 is CASSEDETGTYGYTF. The CDR3 coding sequence is TGTGCCAGCAGTGAGGACGAGACAGGTACCTATGGCTACACCTTC. This sequence joins TRBV6-1 and TRBJ1-2; tentative D call: TRBD1 (6 bases). Germline lookup yields CDR1 MNHNS and CDR2 SASEGT. The length of the CDR3 is 15 residues. V lost 3 bases, J lost 4 bases, and 15 bases lay in between.

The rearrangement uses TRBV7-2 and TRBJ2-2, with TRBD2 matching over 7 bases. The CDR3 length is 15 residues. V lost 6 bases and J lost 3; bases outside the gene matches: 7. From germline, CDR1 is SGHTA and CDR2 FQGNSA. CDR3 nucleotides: TGTGCCAGCAGTGGGGGGAGGGCGTACACCGGGGAGCTGTTTTTT. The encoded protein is CASSGGRAYTGELFF.

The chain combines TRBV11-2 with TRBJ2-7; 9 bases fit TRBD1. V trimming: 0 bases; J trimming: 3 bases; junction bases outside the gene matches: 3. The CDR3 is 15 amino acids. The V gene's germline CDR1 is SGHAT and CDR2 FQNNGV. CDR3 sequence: CASSLEGQGHYEQYF. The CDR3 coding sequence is TGTGCCAGCAGCTTAGAAGGACAGGGGCACTACGAGCAGTACTTC.

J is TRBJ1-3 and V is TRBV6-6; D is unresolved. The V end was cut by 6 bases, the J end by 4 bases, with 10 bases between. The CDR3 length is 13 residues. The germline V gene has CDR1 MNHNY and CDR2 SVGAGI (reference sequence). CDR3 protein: CASSRQEGNTIYF. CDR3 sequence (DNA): TGTGCCAGCAGCAGACAAGAAGGAAACACCATATATTTT.

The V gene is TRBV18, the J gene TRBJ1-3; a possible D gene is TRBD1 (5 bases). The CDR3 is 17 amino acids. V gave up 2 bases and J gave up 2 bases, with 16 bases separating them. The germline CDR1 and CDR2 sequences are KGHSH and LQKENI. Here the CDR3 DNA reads TGTGCCAGCTCACCAGGGTTGAGGACACTCGCTGGAAACACCATATATTTT. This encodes CASSPGLRTLAGNTIYF.

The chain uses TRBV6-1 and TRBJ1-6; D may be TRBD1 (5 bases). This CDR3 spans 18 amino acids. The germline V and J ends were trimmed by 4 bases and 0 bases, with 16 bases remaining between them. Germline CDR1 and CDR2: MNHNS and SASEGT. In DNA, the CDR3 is TGTGCCAGCAGTGCCTATGTGACAGTTCGCTCCTATAATTCACCCCTCCACTTT. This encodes CASSAYVTVRSYNSPLHF.

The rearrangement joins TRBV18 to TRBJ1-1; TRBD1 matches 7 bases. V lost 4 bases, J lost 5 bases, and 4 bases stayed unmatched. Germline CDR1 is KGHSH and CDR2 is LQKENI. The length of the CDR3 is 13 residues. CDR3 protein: CASSQGAETEAFF. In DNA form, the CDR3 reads TGTGCCAGCTCACAGGGGGCGGAAACTGAAGCTTTCTTT.

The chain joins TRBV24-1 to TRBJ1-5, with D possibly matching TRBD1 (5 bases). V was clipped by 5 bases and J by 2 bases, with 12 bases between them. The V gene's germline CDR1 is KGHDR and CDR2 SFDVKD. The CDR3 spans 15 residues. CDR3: CATSVGQGGNQPQHF. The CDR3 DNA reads TGTGCCACCAGTGTCGGGCAGGGTGGCAATCAGCCCCAGCATTTT.

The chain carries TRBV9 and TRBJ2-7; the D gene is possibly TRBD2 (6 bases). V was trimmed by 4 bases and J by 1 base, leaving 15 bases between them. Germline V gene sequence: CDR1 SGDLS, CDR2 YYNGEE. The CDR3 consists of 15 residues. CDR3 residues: CASSPPGLSSYEQYF. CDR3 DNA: TGTGCCAGCAGCCCTCCGGGACTTTCATCCTACGAGCAGTACTTC.

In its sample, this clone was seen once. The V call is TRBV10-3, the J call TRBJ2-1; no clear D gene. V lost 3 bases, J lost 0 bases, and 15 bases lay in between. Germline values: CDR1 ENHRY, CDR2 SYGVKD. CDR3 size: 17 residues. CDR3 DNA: TGTGCCATCAGTGACTATGGAACTATGAGCTCCTACAATGAGCAGTTCTTC. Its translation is CAISDYGTMSSYNEQFF.

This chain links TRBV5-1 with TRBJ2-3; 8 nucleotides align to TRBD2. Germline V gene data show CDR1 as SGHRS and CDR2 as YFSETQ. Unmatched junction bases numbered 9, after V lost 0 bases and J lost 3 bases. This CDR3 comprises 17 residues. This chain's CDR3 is CASSLDTVAGSTDTQYF. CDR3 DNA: TGCGCCAGCAGCTTGGATACGGTAGCGGGAAGTACAGATACGCAGTATTTT.

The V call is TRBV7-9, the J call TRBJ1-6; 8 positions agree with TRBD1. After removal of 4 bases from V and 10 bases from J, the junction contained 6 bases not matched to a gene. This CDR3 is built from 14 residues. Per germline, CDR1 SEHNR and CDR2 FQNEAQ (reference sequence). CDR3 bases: TGTGCCAGCAGCTCCGGACAGGGAGAATCACCCCTCCACTTT. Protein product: CASSSGQGESPLHF.

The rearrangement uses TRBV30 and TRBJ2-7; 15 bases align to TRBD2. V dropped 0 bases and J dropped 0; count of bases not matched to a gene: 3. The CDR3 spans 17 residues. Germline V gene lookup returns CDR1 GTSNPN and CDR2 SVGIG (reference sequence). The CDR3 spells CAWSVLGLAGGSYEQYF. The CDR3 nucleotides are TGTGCCTGGAGTGTTCTGGGACTAGCGGGAGGCTCCTACGAGCAGTACTTC.